The subject of this entry is one TCR beta chain. Sequenced by immunoSEQ multiplex PCR; TCRdb stores in-frame clones only, minus some. The table has tens of thousands of clones, 82% seen once. Single viable CD3+CD4+CD8-CD45RO+ cells were sorted as the memory CD4+ T cells. The CDR3 consists of 15 residues. V dropped 1 base and J dropped 0 bases, with 6 bases sitting between them. Germline V CDR1 and CDR2: LNHDA, SQIVND (reference sequence). The data stem from a study of memory CD4+ T cells and cytomegalovirus serostatus. The sequence was obtained from an adult in good health and CMV-seronegative. Some clones in this sample may be carry-over from other donors' samples. The material sequenced was memory CD4+ T cells from blood. The chain combines TRBV19 with TRBJ2-2; unclear D gene. As DNA, the CDR3 is TGTGCCAGTAGTATAGGGCTAGCGAACACCGGGGAGCTGTTTTTT. Amino acids: CASSIGLANTGELFF. The variable domain in full, completed from reference TRBV19 and TRBJ2-2, reads DGGITQSPKYLFRKEGQNVTLSCEQNLNHDAMYWYRQDPGQGLRLIYYSQIVNDFQKGDIAEGYSVSREKKESFPLTVTSAQKNPTAFYLCASSIGLANTGELFFGEGSRLTVL.